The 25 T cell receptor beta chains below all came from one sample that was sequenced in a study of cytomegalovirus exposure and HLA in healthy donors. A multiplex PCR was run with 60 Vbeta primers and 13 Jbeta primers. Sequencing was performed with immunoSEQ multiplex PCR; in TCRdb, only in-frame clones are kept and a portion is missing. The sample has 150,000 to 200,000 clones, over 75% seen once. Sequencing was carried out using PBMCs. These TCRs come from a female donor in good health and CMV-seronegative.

The CDR3 region has the DNA TGTGCCAGCAGCTTGGAAGTAAGGCTAGCAAACGGGGAGCTGTTTTTT. It encodes CASSLEVRLANGELFF. The chain couples TRBV5-4 to TRBJ2-2; possible D gene TRBD2, 5 bases. This CDR3 region has 16 residues. Germline CDR1 and CDR2: SGHNT and YYREEE (reference sequence). Trimming removed 0 bases at V and 7 bases at J, with 16 bases between.

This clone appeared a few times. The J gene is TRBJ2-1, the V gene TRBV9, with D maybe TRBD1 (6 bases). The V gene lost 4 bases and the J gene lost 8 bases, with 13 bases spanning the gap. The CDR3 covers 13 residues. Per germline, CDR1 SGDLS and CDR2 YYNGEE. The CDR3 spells CASSQQGWDEQFF. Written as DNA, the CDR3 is TGTGCCAGCAGCCAACAGGGTTGGGATGAGCAGTTCTTC.

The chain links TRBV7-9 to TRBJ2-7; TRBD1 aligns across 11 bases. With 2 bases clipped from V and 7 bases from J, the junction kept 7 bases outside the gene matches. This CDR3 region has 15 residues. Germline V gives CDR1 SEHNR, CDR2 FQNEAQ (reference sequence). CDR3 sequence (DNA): TGTGCCAGCAGCTTATCGGGGACAGGGGGTCGGGAGCAGTACTTC. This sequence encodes CASSLSGTGGREQYF.

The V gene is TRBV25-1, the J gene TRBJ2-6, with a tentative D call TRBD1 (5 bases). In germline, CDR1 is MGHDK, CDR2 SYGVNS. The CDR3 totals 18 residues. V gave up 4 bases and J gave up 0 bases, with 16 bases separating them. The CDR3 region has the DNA TGTGCCAGCAGTGTTTGGCAGGGTAGTAGCTCTGGGGCCAACGTCCTGACTTTC. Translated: CASSVWQGSSSGANVLTF.

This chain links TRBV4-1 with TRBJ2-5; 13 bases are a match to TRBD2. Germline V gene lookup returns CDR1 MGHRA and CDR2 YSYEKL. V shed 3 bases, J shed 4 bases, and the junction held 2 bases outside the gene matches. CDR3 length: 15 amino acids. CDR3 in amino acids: CASSQRTSGGETQYF. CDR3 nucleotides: TGCGCCAGCAGCCAGAGGACTAGCGGGGGAGAGACCCAGTACTTC.

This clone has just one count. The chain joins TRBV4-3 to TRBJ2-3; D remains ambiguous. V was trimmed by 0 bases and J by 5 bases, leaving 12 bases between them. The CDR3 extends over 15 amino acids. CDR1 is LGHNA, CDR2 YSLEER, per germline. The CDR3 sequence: CASSQDPTPKDTQYF. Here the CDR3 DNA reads TGCGCCAGCAGCCAAGATCCTACCCCAAAAGATACGCAGTATTTT.

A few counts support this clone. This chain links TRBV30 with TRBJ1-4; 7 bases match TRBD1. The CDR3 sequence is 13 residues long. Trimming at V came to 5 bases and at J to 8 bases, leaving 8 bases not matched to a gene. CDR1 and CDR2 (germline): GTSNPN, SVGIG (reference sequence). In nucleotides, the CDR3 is TGTGCCTGGGCCGGGACAGCGATAGAAAAACTGTTTTTT. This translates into CAWAGTAIEKLFF.

In DNA, the CDR3 is TGTGCCAGCAATGGACTAGCGGCCTACGAGCAGTACTTC. This translates into CASNGLAAYEQYF. V gene TRBV6-6 combines with J gene TRBJ2-7; 10 nucleotides agree with TRBD2. The CDR3 totals 13 residues. Germline assignment: CDR1 MNHNY and CDR2 SVGAGI (reference sequence). Unmatched junction bases numbered 2, after V lost 7 bases and J lost 2 bases.

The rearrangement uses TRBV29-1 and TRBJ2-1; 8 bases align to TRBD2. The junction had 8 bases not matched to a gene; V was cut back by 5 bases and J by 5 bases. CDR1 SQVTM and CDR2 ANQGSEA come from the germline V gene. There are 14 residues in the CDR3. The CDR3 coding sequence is TGCAGCGTTCGAAGCGGGAGCAGGGACAATGAGCAGTTCTTC. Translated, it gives CSVRSGSRDNEQFF.

CDR3: CASSLELTSGNTIYF. The CDR3 DNA reads as TGCGCCAGCAGCTTAGAACTGACTTCTGGAAACACCATATATTTT. J is TRBJ1-3 and V is TRBV5-1; D unclear. The CDR3 is 15 amino acids. Deletions cut 2 bases from V and 1 base from J, with 10 bases between. The germline gives CDR1 SGHRS, CDR2 YFSETQ.

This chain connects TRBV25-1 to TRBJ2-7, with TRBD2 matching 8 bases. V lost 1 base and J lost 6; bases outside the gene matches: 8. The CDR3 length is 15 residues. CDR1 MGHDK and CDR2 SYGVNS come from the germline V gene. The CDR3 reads CASSEWGTSLREQYF. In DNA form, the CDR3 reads TGTGCCAGCAGTGAATGGGGGACTAGTCTTCGCGAGCAGTACTTC.

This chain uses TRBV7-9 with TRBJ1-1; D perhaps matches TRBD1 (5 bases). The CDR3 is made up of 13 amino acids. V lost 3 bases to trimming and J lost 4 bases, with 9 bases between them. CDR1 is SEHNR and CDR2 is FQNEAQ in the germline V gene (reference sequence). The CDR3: CASSFQGTTEAFF. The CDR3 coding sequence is TGTGCCAGCAGCTTCCAGGGTACCACTGAAGCTTTCTTT. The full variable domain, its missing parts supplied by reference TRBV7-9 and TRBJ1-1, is DTGVSQNPRHKITKRGQNVTFRCDPISEHNRLYWYRQTLGQGPEFLTYFQNEAQLEKSRLLSDRFSAERPKGSFSTLEIQRTEQGDSAMYLCASSFQGTTEAFFGQGTRLTVV.

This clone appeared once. CDR3 loop: CSVATFLQETQYF. The CDR3 bases are TGCAGCGTCGCGACTTTCTTACAAGAGACCCAGTACTTC. The chain joins TRBV29-1 to TRBJ2-5; no definite D call. CDR3 length equals 13 residues. Deletions cut 6 bases from V and 2 bases from J, with 13 bases between. Germline V gene sequence: CDR1 SQVTM, CDR2 ANQGSEA.

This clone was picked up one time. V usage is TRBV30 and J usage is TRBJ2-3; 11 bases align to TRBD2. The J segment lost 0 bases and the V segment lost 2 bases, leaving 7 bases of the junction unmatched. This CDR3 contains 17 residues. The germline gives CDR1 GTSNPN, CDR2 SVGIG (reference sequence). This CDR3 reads CAWSPGTSGSSTDTQYF. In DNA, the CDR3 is TGTGCCTGGAGTCCCGGGACTAGCGGTTCTAGCACAGATACGCAGTATTTT.

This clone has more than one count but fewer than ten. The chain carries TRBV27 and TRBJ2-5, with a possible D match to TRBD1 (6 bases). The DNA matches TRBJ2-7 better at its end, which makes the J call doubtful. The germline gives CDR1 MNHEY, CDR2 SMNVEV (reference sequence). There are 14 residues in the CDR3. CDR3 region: CASSLKGVGYEQYF. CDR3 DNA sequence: TGTGCCAGCAGTTTAAAGGGGGTCGGATACGAGCAGTACTTC.

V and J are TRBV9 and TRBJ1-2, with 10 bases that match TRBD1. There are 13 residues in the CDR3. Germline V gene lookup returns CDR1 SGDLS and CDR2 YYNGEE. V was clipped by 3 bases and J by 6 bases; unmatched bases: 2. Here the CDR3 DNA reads TGTGCCAGCAGCGCCGGGACAGGGGATGGCTACACCTTC. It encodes CASSAGTGDGYTF. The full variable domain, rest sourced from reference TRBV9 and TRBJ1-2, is DSGVTQTPKHLITATGQRVTLRCSPRSGDLSVYWYQQSLDQGLQFLIQYYNGEERAKGNILERFSAQQFPDLHSELNLSSLELGDSALYFCASSAGTGDGYTFGSGTRLTVV.

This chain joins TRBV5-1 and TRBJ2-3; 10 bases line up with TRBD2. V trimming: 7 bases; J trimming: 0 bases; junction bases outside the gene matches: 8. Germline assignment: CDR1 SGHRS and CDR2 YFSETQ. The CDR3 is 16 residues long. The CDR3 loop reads CASRSGGGTSTDTQYF. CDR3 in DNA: TGCGCCAGCCGGAGCGGGGGGGGGACTAGCACAGATACGCAGTATTTT.

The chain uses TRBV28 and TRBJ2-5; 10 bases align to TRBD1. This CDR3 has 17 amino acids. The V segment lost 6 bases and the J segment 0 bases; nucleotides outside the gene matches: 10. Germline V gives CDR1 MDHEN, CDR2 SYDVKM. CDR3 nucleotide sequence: TGTGCCAGCAGAGCCGACAGGGGGCGGAAGTACCAAGAGACCCAGTACTTC. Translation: CASRADRGRKYQETQYF.

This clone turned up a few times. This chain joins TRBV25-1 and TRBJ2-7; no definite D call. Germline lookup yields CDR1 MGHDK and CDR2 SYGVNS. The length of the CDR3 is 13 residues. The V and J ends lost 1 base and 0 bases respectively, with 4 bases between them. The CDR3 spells CASSEWSSYEQYF. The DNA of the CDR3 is TGTGCCAGCAGTGAATGGAGCTCCTACGAGCAGTACTTC.

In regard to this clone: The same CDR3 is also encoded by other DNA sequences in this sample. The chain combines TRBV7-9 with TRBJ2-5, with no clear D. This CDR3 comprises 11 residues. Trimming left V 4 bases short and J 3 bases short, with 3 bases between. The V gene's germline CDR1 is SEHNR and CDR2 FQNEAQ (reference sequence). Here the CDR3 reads CASSSEETQYF. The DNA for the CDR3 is TGTGCCAGCAGCTCAGAAGAGACCCAGTACTTC.

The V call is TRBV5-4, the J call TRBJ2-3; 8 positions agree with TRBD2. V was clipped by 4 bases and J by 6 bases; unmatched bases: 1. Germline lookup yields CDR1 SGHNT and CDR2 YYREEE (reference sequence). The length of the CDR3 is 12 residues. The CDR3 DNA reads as TGTGCCAGCAGCCGGGGGGGGGATACGCAGTATTTT. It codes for CASSRGGDTQYF.

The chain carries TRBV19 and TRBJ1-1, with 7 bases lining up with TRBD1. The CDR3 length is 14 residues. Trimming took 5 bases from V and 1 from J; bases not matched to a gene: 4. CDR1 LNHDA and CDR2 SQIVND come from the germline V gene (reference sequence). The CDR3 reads CASSPWTGNTEAFF. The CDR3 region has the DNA TGTGCCAGTAGTCCGTGGACAGGGAACACTGAAGCTTTCTTT. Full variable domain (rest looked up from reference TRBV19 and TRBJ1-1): DGGITQSPKYLFRKEGQNVTLSCEQNLNHDAMYWYRQDPGQGLRLIYYSQIVNDFQKGDIAEGYSVSREKKESFPLTVTSAQKNPTAFYLCASSPWTGNTEAFFGQGTRLTVV.

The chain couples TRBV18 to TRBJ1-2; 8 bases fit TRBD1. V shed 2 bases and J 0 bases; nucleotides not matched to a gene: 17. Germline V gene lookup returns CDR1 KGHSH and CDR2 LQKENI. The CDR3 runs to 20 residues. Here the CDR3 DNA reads TGTGCCAGCTCACCAAGTGGAGGGAGACAGGGGAGATCTCCTAACTATGGCTACACCTTC. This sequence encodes CASSPSGGRQGRSPNYGYTF.

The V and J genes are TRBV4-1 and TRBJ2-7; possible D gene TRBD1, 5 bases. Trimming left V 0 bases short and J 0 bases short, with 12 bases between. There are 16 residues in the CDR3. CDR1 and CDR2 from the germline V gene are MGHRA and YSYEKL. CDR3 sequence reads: CASSQDLLQASYEQYF. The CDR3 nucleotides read TGCGCCAGCAGCCAAGATTTATTACAGGCCTCCTACGAGCAGTACTTC.

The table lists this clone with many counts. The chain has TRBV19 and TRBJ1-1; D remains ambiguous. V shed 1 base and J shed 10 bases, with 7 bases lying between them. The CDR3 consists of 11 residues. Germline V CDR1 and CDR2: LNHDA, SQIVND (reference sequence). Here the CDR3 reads CASSIGGRAFF. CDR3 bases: TGTGCCAGTAGTATAGGAGGTCGAGCTTTCTTT.